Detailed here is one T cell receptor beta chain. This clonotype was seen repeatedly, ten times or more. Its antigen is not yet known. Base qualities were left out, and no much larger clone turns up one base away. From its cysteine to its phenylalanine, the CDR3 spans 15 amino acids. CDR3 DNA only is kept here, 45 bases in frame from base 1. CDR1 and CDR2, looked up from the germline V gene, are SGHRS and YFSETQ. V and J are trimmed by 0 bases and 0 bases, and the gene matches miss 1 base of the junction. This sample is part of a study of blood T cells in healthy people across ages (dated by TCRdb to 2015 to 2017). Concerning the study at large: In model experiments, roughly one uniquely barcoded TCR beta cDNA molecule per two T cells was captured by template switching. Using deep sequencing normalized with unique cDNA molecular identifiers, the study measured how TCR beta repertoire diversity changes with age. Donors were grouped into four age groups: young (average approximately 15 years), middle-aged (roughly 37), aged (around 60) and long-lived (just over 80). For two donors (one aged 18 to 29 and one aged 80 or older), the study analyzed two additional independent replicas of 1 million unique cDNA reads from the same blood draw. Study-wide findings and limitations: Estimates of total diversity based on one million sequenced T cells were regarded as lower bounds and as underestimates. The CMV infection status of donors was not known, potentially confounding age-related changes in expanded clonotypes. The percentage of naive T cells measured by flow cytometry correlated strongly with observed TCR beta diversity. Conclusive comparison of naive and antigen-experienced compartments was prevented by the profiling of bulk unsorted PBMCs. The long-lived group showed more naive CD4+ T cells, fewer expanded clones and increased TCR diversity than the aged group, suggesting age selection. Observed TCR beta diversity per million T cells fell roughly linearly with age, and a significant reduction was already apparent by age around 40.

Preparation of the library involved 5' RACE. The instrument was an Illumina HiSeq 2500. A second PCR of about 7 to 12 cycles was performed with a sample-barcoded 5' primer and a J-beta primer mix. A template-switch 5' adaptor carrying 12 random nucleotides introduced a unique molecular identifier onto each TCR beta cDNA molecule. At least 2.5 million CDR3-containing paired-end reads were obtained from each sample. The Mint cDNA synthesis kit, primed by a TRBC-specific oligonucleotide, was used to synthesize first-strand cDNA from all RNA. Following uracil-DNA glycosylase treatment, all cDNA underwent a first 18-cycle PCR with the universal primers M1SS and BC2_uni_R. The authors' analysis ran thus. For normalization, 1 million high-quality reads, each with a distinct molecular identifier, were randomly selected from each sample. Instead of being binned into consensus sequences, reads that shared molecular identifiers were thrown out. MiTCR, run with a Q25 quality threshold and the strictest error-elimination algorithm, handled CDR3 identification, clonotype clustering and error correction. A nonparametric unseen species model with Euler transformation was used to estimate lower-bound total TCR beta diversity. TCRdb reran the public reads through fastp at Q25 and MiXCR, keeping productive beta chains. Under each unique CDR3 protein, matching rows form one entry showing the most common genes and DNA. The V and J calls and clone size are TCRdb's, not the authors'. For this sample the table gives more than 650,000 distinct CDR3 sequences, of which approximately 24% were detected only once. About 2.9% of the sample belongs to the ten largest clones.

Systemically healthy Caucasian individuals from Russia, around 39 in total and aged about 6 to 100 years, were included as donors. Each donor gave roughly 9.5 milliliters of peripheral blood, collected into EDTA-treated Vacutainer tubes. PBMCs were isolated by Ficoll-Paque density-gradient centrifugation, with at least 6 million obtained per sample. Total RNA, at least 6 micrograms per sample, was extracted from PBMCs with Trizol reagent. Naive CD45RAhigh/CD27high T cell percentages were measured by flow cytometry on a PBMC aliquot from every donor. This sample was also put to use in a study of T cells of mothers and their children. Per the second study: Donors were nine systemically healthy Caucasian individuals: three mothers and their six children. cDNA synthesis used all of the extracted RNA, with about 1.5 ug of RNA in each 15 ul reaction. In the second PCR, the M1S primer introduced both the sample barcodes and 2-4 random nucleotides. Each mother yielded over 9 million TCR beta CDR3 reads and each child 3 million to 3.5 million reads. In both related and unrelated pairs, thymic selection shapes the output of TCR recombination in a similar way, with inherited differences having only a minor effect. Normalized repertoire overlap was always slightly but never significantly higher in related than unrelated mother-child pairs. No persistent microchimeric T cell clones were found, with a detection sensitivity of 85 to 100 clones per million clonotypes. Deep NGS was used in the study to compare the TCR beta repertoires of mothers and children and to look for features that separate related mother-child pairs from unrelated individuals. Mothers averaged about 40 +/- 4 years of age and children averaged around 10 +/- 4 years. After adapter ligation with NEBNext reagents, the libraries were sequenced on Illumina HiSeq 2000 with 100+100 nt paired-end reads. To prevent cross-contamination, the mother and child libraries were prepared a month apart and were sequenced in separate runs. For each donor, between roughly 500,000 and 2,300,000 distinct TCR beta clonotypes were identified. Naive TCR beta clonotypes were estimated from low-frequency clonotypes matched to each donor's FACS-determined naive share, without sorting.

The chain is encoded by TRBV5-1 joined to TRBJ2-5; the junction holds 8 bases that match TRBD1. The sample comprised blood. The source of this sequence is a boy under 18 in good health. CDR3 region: CASSLGQGNQETQYF. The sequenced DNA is TGCGCCAGCAGCTTGGGACAGGGGAACCAAGAGACCCAGTACTTC.